The source of this T cell receptor beta chain is a study of blood T cell repertoires in COVID-19. On the study more broadly: Italy, Spain and the United States were the sources of the convalescent and acute COVID-19 samples. PBMCs, B-cell-depleted T cells, or T cells were the source of the cDNA or gDNA that made up the material.

This clone came up once. CDR3 length equals 15 residues. J lost 5 bases, V lost 3 bases, and 5 bases had no gene match. Germline loops: CDR1 SNHLY, CDR2 FYNNEI. In the original workflow: Reference gene primer amplification yielded estimated nucleated cell counts. Assay used: immunoSEQ multiplex PCR; TCRdb lists only in-frame clones, some missing. V and J calls and clone size are those listed in that table; D and trimming were worked out from the DNA. The profile shows approximately 240,000 clones, around four fifths of them singletons. The sequenced sample was peripheral blood. This receptor was obtained from a woman aged 55-69 years with active or convalescent COVID-19. The chain links TRBV2 to TRBJ2-1; 9 bases agree with TRBD1. This CDR3 reads CASSEGTGRNNEQFF. CDR3 DNA sequence: TGTGCCAGCAGTGAGGGGACAGGGAGGAACAATGAGCAGTTCTTC.